This T cell receptor (beta chain) is from a study of human thymus T cells. Clones were read by immunoSEQ multiplex PCR, and TCRdb kept only the in-frame ones, dropping some. The data show about 44,000 clones, 94% seen once. As to this clone: The antigen is undetermined.

Study results and caveats: Gene usage for V and J segments appeared biased in thymic and blood repertoires.

The V end lost 6 bases, the J end lost 7 bases, and 14 bases lay between the germline ends. Per the germline V gene, CDR1 is LNHDA and CDR2 is SQIVND (reference sequence). This CDR3 comprises 13 residues. The receptor comes from a boy under three years old with a congenital heart defect but otherwise immunologically healthy. The rearrangement uses TRBV19 and TRBJ2-3, with D unresolved. Material: blood. CDR3 DNA: TGTGCCAGTAGATCCAAGTCGGTTTATACGCAGTATTTT. As protein: CASRSKSVYTQYF.